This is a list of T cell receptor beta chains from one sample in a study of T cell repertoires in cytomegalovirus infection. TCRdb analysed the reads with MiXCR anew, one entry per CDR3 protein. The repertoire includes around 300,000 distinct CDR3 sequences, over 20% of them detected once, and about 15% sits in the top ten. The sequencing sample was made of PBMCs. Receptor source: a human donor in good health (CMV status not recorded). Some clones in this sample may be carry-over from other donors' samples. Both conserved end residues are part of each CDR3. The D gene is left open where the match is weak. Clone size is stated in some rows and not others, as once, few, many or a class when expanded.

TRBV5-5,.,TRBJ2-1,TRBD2,TGTGCCAGCAGCTTGACTAGCGGGTTGATCCTCGTTAGTGAGCAGTTCTTC,CASSLTSGLILVSEQFF
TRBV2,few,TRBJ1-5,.,TGTGCCAGCAGTGTAGGTGGGGTTCAGCCCCAGCATTTT,CASSVGGVQPQHF
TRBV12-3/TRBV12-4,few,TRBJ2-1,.,TGTGCCAGCAGCCCCCAGAGGATTTCGAATGAGCAGTTCTTC,CASSPQRISNEQFF
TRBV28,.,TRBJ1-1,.,TGTGCCAGCAACCCCCGGAGGGACCGGTTGGCTGAAGCTTTCTTT,CASNPRRDRLAEAFF
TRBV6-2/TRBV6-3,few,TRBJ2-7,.,TGTGCCAGCAGTTATCAGTTAGGAACCTACGAGCAGTACTTC,CASSYQLGTYEQYF
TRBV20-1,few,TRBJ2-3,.,TGCAGTGCTAGAGATATGGCGCGAGGAGATACGCAGTATTTT,CSARDMARGDTQYF
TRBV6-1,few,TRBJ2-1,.,TGTGCCAGCACCCAGGGGGGCCTAGCCGACAATGAGCAGTTCTTC,CASTQGGLADNEQFF
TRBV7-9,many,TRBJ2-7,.,TGTGCCAGCAGCTTAGTACTTATGGAGCAGTACTTC,CASSLVLMEQYF
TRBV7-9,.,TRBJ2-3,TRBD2,TGTGCCAGCAGCACCTGGACTAGCGGGAACACAGATACGCAGTATTTT,CASSTWTSGNTDTQYF
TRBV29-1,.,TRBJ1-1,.,TGCAGCGTTGCAGGCGATGAAGCTTTCTTT,CSVAGDEAFF
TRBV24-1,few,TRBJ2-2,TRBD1,TGTGCCACCAGTGGCCCTGTGGGACAGGACTCCAACACCGGGGAGCTGTTTTTT,CATSGPVGQDSNTGELFF
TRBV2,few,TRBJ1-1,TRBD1,TGTGCCAGCAGGGTCAGGGGGACGGGCACTGAAGCTTTCTTT,CASRVRGTGTEAFF
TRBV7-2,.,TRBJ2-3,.,TGTGCCAGCAGCTTCCGTCTTCTGCCAACAGATACGCAGTATTTT,CASSFRLLPTDTQYF
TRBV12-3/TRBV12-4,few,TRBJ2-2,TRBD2,TGTGCCAGCAGGCGGGAGGGCACCGGGGAGCTGTTTTTT,CASRREGTGELFF
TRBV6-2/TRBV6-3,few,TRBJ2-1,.,TGTGCCAGCAGTTTAAAGAGGCACAGAAACAATGAGCAGTTCTTC,CASSLKRHRNNEQFF
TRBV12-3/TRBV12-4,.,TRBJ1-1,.,TGTGCCAGCAGAAATAACAGGGAGAGGACTGAAGCTTTCTTT,CASRNNRERTEAFF
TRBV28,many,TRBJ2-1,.,TGTGCCAGCAGTTTGGGGGGCGGTGAGCAGTTCTTC,CASSLGGGEQFF
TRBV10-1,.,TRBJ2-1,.,TGCGCCAGCAGTGACTACAGCTCCTACAATGAGCAGTTCTTC,CASSDYSSYNEQFF
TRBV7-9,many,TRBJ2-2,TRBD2,TGTGCCAGCAGCTTAATGCTAGCGGTGAACACCGGGGAGCTGTTTTTT,CASSLMLAVNTGELFF
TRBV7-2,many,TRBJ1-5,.,TGTGCCAGCACCGCGGGGTCGGGAGATCAGCCCCAGCATTTT,CASTAGSGDQPQHF
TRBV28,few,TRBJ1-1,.,TGTGCCAGCAGAGGACTGGGCACTGAAGCTTTCTTT,CASRGLGTEAFF
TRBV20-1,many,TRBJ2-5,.,TGCAGTGCCCCGCCGACGGGGGTGGAGACCCAGTACTTC,CSAPPTGVETQYF
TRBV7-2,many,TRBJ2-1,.,TGTGCCAGCAGCGGCCGGGCTCTCGGGGGATTTGAGCAGTTCTTC,CASSGRALGGFEQFF
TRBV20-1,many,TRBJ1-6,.,TGCAGTGCTAGAGATCAAGACAGGCGCTCCTATAATTCACCCCTCCACTTT,CSARDQDRRSYNSPLHF
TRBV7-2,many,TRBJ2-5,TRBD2,TGTGCCAGCAGCTTACTAGCGGGAGGGGGGGAGACCCAGTACTTC,CASSLLAGGGETQYF
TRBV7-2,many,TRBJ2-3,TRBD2,TGTGCCTCGGGGGGGTCCCCCACAGATACGCAGTATTTT,CASGGSPTDTQYF
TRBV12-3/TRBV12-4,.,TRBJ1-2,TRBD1,TGTGCCAGCAGAACCGGGACAGGGTACGGAGGCTACACCTTC,CASRTGTGYGGYTF
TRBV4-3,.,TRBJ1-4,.,TGCGCCAGCAGCCAAGAAGGCGGGGGAAGGGAAAAACTGTTTTTT,CASSQEGGGREKLFF
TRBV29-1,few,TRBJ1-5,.,TGCAGCGTTGTCGCTGGATCCAATCAGCCCCAGCATTTT,CSVVAGSNQPQHF
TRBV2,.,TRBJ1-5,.,TGTGCCAGCAGTGGGCGGGGGCTGGGCAATCAGCCCCAGCATTTT,CASSGRGLGNQPQHF
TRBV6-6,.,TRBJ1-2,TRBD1,TGTGCCAGCAGTCTTACCGGGACAGGGTCGGGGCCGGCTAACTATGGCTACACCTTC,CASSLTGTGSGPANYGYTF
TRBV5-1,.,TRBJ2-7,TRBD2,TGCGCCAGCAGCTCCGGACTAGCGGTTTCCTACGAGCAGTACTTC,CASSSGLAVSYEQYF
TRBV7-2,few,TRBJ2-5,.,TGTGCCAGCAGCCCAGGGGGGGGATGGGAGACCCAGTACTTC,CASSPGGGWETQYF
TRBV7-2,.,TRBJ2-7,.,TGTGCCAGCAGCGACCGGGACACCTACTCCTACGAGCAGTACTTC,CASSDRDTYSYEQYF
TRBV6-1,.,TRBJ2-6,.,TGTGCCAGCAGTGAACTCTCTGGGGCCAACGTCCTGACTTTC,CASSELSGANVLTF
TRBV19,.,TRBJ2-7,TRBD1,TGTGCCAGTAGCCGACAGGGGAAATTAGACGAGCAGTACTTC,CASSRQGKLDEQYF
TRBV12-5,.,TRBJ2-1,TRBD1,TGTGCTAGTGGTTCGGGACAGGGTAGCAATGAGCAGTTCTTC,CASGSGQGSNEQFF